The 14 T cell receptor beta chains below all came from one sample that was sequenced in a study of T cell changes during pregnancy in multiple sclerosis. Sequencing was performed with immunoSEQ multiplex PCR; in TCRdb, only in-frame clones are kept and a portion is missing. The data contain about 94,000 clones, just under 95% of them seen just once; the ten biggest clones take up 0.7% to 1%. The starting material was peripheral blood, obtained in the third trimester of pregnancy. The receptors come from a female donor with multiple sclerosis, enrolled in a pregnancy study.

The V call is TRBV4-1, the J call TRBJ2-7; 8 positions agree with TRBD1. Trimming removed 0 bases from V and 4 bases from J; junction bases left unmatched: 8. In germline, CDR1 is MGHRA, CDR2 YSYEKL. This CDR3 is 16 amino acids long. The CDR3 nucleotides read TGCGCCAGCAGCCAAGATTCCCAGGGGGCATGGTACGAGCAGTACTTC. The encoded protein is CASSQDSQGAWYEQYF.

The CDR3 bases are TGCGCCAGCAGCTTGTTGGGGACTAGCGGGAGCTACAATGAGCAGTTCTTC. This codes for CASSLLGTSGSYNEQFF. The chain joins TRBV5-1 to TRBJ2-1; 14 nucleotides line up with TRBD2. Trimming cost V 1 base and J 3 bases; bases outside gene matches: 3. From germline, CDR1 is SGHRS and CDR2 YFSETQ. This CDR3 region has 17 residues. The full variable domain, with the rest looked up from reference TRBV5-1 and TRBJ2-1, is KAGVTQTPRYLIKTRGQQVTLSCSPISGHRSVSWYQQTPGQGLQFLFEYFSETQRNKGNFPGRFSGRQFSNSRSEMNVSTLELGDSALYLCASSLLGTSGSYNEQFFGPGTRLTVL.

This rearrangement joins TRBV13 to TRBJ2-7; TRBD2 aligns across 12 bases. The CDR3 has 17 amino acids. J was trimmed by 5 bases and V by 5 bases; bases with no gene match: 13. Germline V gene data show CDR1 as PRHDT and CDR2 as FYEKMQ (reference sequence). CDR3 DNA: TGTGCCAGCAGCCCCCGGCAGACTAGCGGGAGCGTCGACGAGCAGTACTTC. This encodes CASSPRQTSGSVDEQYF.

The chain recombines TRBV19 with TRBJ2-7; 7 positions agree with TRBD1. The CDR3 is 16 amino acids. Germline trimming cut 6 bases from V and 3 bases from J; bases unmatched to any gene: 14. Germline-derived CDR1 and CDR2 are LNHDA and SQIVND (reference sequence). The CDR3: CASRGVRGLGNYEQYF. The CDR3 DNA sequence: TGTGCCAGTAGAGGAGTCAGGGGGTTAGGAAACTACGAGCAGTACTTC.

This clone was detected only a few times. This chain uses TRBV6-1 with TRBJ1-4, with D tentatively TRBD1 (6 bases). Trimming left V 8 bases short and J 7 bases short, with 8 bases between. This CDR3 spans 11 amino acids. Germline-derived CDR1 and CDR2 are MNHNS and SASEGT. The CDR3 sequence: CASATGEKLFF. In nucleotides, the CDR3 is TGTGCCAGCGCGACAGGTGAAAAACTGTTTTTT.

V gene TRBV4-1 combines with J gene TRBJ2-2, with D maybe TRBD1 (5 bases). The CDR3 extends over 15 amino acids. The ends were cut back, 0 bases at V and 7 bases at J, with 12 bases in the middle. CDR1 is MGHRA and CDR2 is YSYEKL in the germline V gene. DNA of the CDR3: TGCGCCAGCAGCCAAGATATAGGGGCGGTCGGGGAGCTGTTTTTT. Translated: CASSQDIGAVGELFF.

The V and J genes are TRBV14 and TRBJ1-4; D remains unclear. V was pared by 1 base and J by 8 bases, with 17 bases between. The CDR3 totals 16 residues. Germline values: CDR1 SGHDN, CDR2 FVKESK. The CDR3 region is CASSQGFGLGGEKLFF. The CDR3 DNA reads as TGTGCCAGCAGCCAAGGGTTCGGCTTAGGCGGAGAAAAACTGTTTTTT.

The chain couples TRBV7-9 to TRBJ2-1, with 14 bases fitting TRBD2. Per the germline V gene, CDR1 is SEHNR and CDR2 is FQNEAQ (reference sequence). The ends lost 5 bases at V and 1 base at J; junction bases unmatched: 10. The CDR3 has 19 residues. The CDR3 is CASSPTGTSGRGSYNEQFF. The CDR3 coding sequence is TGTGCCAGCAGCCCGACCGGGACTAGCGGGAGAGGATCCTACAATGAGCAGTTCTTC.

This rearrangement joins TRBV7-9 to TRBJ2-1, with a possible D match to TRBD2 (6 bases). The CDR3 extends over 15 amino acids. Trimming cost V 5 bases and J 0 bases, with 11 bases left between them. Per the germline V gene, CDR1 is SEHNR and CDR2 is FQNEAQ (reference sequence). The CDR3 here is CASSLPSDSYNEQFF. CDR3 nucleotide sequence: TGTGCCAGCAGCCTACCTAGCGACTCCTACAATGAGCAGTTCTTC.

This sequence joins TRBV9 and TRBJ2-3, with 9 bases identical to TRBD2. The V and J ends lost 0 bases and 2 bases, in that order; junction bases with no gene match: 4. The CDR3 extends over 16 amino acids. Per germline, CDR1 SGDLS and CDR2 YYNGEE. The CDR3 DNA reads as TGTGCCAGCAGCGTAGTCGGGACTAGCTCCACAGATACGCAGTATTTT. It encodes CASSVVGTSSTDTQYF.

The chain has TRBV5-4 and TRBJ2-7; 7 nucleotides line up with TRBD2. CDR3 length: 16 residues. CDR1 is SGHNT and CDR2 is YYREEE in the germline V gene (reference sequence). After removal of 4 bases from V and 4 bases from J, the junction contained 14 bases not matched to a gene. This CDR3 is CASSPGRGTLAYEQYF. As DNA, the CDR3 is TGTGCCAGCAGCCCGGGGCGGGGGACCTTGGCTTACGAGCAGTACTTC.

V gene TRBV27 combines with J gene TRBJ1-1, with D tentatively TRBD1 (5 bases). The CDR3 has 15 residues. Germline CDR1 is MNHEY and CDR2 is SMNVEV (reference sequence). V lost 6 bases and J 1 base, leaving 15 bases between the germline ends. CDR3 in amino acids: CASSFSRVTNTEAFF. The CDR3 DNA sequence: TGTGCCAGCAGCTTCTCCAGGGTGACGAACACTGAAGCTTTCTTT.

The chain links TRBV9 to TRBJ2-3; tentatively, D is TRBD2 (5 bases). V gave up 6 bases and J gave up 0 bases, with 20 bases separating them. Germline V gene data show CDR1 as SGDLS and CDR2 as YYNGEE. This CDR3 comprises 17 residues. CDR3 bases: TGTGCCAGCACACCGGAATCTAGCAGACTTAGCACAGATACGCAGTATTTT. It codes for CASTPESSRLSTDTQYF.

The chain uses TRBV27 and TRBJ2-5; 8 bases fit TRBD1. Germline V lookup: CDR1 MNHEY, CDR2 SMNVEV (reference sequence). There are 15 residues in the CDR3. V gave up 3 bases and J gave up 3 bases; unmatched junction bases: 6. CDR3 sequence reads: CASSFLPGGKETQYF. CDR3 bases: TGTGCCAGCAGTTTTCTTCCAGGGGGCAAAGAGACCCAGTACTTC.